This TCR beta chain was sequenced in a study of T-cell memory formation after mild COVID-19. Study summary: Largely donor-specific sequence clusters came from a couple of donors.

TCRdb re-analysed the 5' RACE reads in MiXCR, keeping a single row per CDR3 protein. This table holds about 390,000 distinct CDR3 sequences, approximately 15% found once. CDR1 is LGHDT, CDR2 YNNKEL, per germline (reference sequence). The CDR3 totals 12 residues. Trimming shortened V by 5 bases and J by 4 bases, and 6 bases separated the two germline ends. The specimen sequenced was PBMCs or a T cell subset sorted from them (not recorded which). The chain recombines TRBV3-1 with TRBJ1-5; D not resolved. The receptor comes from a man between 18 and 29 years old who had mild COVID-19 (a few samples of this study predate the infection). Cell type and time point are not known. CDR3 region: CASSDNNQPQHF. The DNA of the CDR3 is TGTGCCAGCAGCGACAATAATCAGCCCCAGCATTTT.